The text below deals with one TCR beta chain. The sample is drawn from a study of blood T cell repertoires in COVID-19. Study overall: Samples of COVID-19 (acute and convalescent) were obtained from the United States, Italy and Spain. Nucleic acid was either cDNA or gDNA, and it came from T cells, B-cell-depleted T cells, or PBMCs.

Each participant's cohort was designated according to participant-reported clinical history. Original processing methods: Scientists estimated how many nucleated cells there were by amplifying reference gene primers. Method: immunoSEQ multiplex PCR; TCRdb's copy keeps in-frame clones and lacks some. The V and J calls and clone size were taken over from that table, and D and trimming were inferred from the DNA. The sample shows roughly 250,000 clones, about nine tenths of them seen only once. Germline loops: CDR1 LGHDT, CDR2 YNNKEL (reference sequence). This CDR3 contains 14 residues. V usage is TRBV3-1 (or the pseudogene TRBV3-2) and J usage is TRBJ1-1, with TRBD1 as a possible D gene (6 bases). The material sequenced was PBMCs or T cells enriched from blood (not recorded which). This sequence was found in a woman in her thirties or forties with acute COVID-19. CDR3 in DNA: TGTGGAACGCGGGGGGGCAGGGTGAACACTGAAGCTTTCTTT. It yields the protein CGTRGGRVNTEAFF.